The next 8 T cell receptor beta chains were all read from a single sample in a study of T cell changes during pregnancy in multiple sclerosis. Method: immunoSEQ multiplex PCR; TCRdb's copy keeps in-frame clones and lacks some. This sample has some 70,000 clones, with around 94% found just once. Source: peripheral blood, taken in the second trimester of pregnancy. The receptor source for this set is a female donor in good health, enrolled as a control in a pregnancy study.

V usage is TRBV7-3 and J usage is TRBJ1-1; the match to TRBD1 covers 7 bases. This CDR3 contains 13 residues. V shed 3 bases, J shed 8 bases, and the junction held 6 bases outside the gene matches. Looked up from germline, CDR1 is SGHTA and CDR2 is FQGTGA. The CDR3 sequence is CASSFDRETEAFF. The DNA of the CDR3 is TGTGCCAGCAGCTTCGACAGGGAGACAGAAGCTTTCTTT.

The CDR3 nucleotides are TGTGCCAGCAGCTTGGGACAGGGGGTGTACGAGCAGTACTTC. This sequence encodes CASSLGQGVYEQYF. The chain combines TRBV5-6 with TRBJ2-7; 9 bases match TRBD1. The CDR3 is 14 amino acids. J lost 4 bases, V lost 0 bases, and 2 bases had no gene match. From germline, CDR1 is SGHDT and CDR2 YYEEEE.

The CDR3 loop is CASRSTPLNQPQHF. In nucleotides, the CDR3 is TGTGCCAGTAGGTCAACCCCACTAAATCAGCCCCAGCATTTT. V usage is TRBV19 and J usage is TRBJ1-5; D is undetermined. CDR1 is LNHDA, CDR2 SQIVND, per germline (reference sequence). The CDR3 length is 14 residues. Trimming took 6 bases from V and 4 from J, leaving 13 bases between them.

The chain employs TRBV27 and TRBJ1-5; D uncertain. The CDR3 consists of 17 residues. Germline V gene lookup returns CDR1 MNHEY and CDR2 SMNVEV (reference sequence). The V and J ends lost 4 bases and 0 bases respectively, with 16 bases between them. The CDR3 is CASSSGLGGDSNQPQHF. CDR3 sequence (DNA): TGTGCCAGCAGTTCCGGACTTGGCGGGGATAGCAATCAGCCCCAGCATTTT.

The V gene is TRBV4-3, the J gene TRBJ2-5, with 8 bases identical to TRBD2. The CDR3 sequence is 16 residues long. The ends lost 1 base at V and 5 bases at J; junction bases unmatched: 9. Germline assignment: CDR1 LGHNA and CDR2 YSLEER. CDR3 DNA sequence: TGCGCCAGCAGCCAAGGGGCCATATCGGGAGGGGAGACCCAGTACTTC. Protein sequence: CASSQGAISGGETQYF.

V gene TRBV29-1 combines with J gene TRBJ2-7; D is unresolved. Germline V gene lookup returns CDR1 SQVTM and CDR2 ANQGSEA. Trimming took off 5 bases at V and 1 base at J, with 3 bases between the two ends. This CDR3 comprises 10 residues. CDR3 loop: CSVLSYEQYF. CDR3 nucleotide sequence: TGCAGCGTTTTATCCTACGAGCAGTACTTC.

This clone was found a few times. At one of its ends the junction is not consistent with the germline gene, which may arise from a read error. The CDR3 nucleotides read TGTGCCAGCAGCCTAGCGGGGGGATCCTACGAGCAGTACTTC. Residues: CASSLAGGSYEQYF. The rearrangement joins TRBV11-1 to TRBJ2-7; 11 nucleotides match TRBD2. CDR3 length: 14 amino acids. Germline CDR1 reads SGHAT; CDR2 reads FQDESV (reference sequence). The full variable domain, completed using reference TRBV11-1 and TRBJ2-7, is EAEVAQSPRYKITEKSQAVAFWCDPISGHATLYWYRQILGQGPELLVQFQDESVVDDSQLPKDRFSAERLKGVDSTLKIQPAELGDSAMYLCASSLAGGSYEQYFGPGTRLTVT.

This chain uses TRBV30 with TRBJ2-6; 7 nucleotides line up with TRBD2. Germline V gives CDR1 GTSNPN, CDR2 SVGIG (reference sequence). Trimming took 3 bases from V and 1 from J; bases not matched to a gene: 24. The CDR3 extends over 22 amino acids. The CDR3 is CAWSPPGQPPPGGSSGANVLTF. Written as DNA, the CDR3 is TGTGCCTGGAGCCCGCCGGGTCAACCCCCACCCGGGGGGTCATCTGGGGCCAACGTCCTGACTTTC.